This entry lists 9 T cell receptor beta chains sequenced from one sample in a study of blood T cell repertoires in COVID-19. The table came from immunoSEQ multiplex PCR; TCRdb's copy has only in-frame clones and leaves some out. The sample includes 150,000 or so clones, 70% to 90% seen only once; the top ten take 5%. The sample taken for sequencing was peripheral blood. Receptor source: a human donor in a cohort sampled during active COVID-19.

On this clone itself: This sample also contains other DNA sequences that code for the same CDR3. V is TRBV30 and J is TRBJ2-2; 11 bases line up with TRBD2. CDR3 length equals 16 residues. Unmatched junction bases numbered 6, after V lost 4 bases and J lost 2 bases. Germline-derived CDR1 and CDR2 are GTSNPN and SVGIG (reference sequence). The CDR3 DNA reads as TGTGCCTGGAATGGACTAGCGGGCTCTAACACCGGGGAGCTGTTTTTT. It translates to CAWNGLAGSNTGELFF.

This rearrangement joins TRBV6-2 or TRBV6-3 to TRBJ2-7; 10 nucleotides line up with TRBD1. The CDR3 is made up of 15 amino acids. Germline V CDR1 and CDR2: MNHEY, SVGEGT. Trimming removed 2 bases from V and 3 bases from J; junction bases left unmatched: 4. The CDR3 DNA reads TGTGCCAGCAGTTACACGGGACAGGGGTTCTACGAGCAGTACTTC. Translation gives CASSYTGQGFYEQYF.

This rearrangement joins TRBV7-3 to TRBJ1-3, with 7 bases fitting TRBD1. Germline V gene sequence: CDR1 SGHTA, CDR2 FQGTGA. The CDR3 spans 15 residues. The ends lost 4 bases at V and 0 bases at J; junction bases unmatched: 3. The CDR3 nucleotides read TGTGCCAGCAGCTCGGGACAGTTCTCTGGAAACACCATATATTTT. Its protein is CASSSGQFSGNTIYF. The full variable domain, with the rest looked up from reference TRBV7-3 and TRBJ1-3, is GAGVSQTPSNKVTEKGKYVELRCDPISGHTALYWYRQSLGQGPEFLIYFQGTGAADDSGLPNDRFFAVRPEGSVSTLKIQRTERGDSAVYLCASSSGQFSGNTIYFGEGSWLTVV.

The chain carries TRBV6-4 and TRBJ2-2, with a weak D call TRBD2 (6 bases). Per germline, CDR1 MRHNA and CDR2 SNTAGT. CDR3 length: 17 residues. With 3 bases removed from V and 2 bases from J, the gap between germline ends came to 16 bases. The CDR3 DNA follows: TGTGCCAGCAGTGAGGCTAGCGACCCATTTAACACCGGGGAGCTGTTTTTT. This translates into CASSEASDPFNTGELFF.

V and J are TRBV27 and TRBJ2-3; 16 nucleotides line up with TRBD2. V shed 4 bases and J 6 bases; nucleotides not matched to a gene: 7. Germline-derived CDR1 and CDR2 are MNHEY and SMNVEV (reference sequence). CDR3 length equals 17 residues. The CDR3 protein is CASSSPGLAGGPDTQYF. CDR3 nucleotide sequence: TGTGCCAGCAGTTCACCGGGACTAGCGGGAGGGCCGGATACGCAGTATTTT.

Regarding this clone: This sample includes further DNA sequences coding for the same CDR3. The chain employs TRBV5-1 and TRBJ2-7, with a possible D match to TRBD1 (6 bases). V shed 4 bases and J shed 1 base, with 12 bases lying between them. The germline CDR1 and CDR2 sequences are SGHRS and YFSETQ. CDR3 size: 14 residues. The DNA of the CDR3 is TGCGCCAGCAGCCCGGACAGCTTATCCTACGAGCAGTACTTC. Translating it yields CASSPDSLSYEQYF.

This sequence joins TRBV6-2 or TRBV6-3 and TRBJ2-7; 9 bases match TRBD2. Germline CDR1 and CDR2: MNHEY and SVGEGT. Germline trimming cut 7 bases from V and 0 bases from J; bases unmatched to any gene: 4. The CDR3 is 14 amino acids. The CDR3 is CASTPSGASYEQYF. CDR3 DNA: TGTGCCAGCACCCCTAGCGGGGCCTCCTACGAGCAGTACTTC.

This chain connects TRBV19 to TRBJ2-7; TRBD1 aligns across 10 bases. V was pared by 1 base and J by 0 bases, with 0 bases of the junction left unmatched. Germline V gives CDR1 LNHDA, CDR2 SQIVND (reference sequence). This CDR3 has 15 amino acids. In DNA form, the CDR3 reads TGTGCCAGTAGTATAGGACAGGGGGCCTCCTACGAGCAGTACTTC. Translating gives CASSIGQGASYEQYF.

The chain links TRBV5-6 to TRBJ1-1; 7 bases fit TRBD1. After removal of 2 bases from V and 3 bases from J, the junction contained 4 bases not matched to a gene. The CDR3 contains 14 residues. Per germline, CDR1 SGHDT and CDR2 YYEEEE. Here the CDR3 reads CASSFGTAYTEAFF. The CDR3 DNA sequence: TGTGCCAGCAGCTTTGGGACAGCGTACACTGAAGCTTTCTTT. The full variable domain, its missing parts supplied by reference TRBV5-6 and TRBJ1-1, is DAGVTQSPTHLIKTRGQQVTLRCSPKSGHDTVSWYQQALGQGPQFIFQYYEEEERQRGNFPDRFSGHQFPNYSSELNVNALLLGDSALYLCASSFGTAYTEAFFGQGTRLTVV.